These T cell receptor beta chains were read from a single sample in a study of radiation and T cells in renal cell carcinoma. Data came from immunoSEQ multiplex PCR; TCRdb stores just in-frame clones and leaves some out. The sample lists 150,000 to 160,000 clones; about 87% were seen once. This specimen was blood, taken from a patient whose treatment included radiotherapy and nephrectomy. These receptors were taken from a woman between 45 and 65 years old with renal cell carcinoma. Both conserved end residues are part of each CDR3. D genes are given only for firm matches. Some rows have no size entry. The others give once, few or many, or a class for an expanded clone.

J gene,D gene,V gene,clone size,CDR3 protein,CDR3 DNA
TRBJ2-1,TRBD2,TRBV29-1,once,CSVSSGGASVEQFF,TGCAGCGTCTCTTCGGGGGGGGCAAGTGTTGAGCAGTTCTTC
TRBJ2-7,TRBD1,TRBV7-2,.,CASSSGTATYEQYF,TGTGCCAGCAGTTCCGGGACAGCCACCTACGAGCAGTACTTC
TRBJ2-3,.,TRBV11-3,.,CASSGGPTRGQYF,TGTGCCAGCTCAGGAGGTCCGACGAGGGGGCAGTATTTT
TRBJ2-7,.,TRBV5-5,.,CASSTSGTDTYEQYF,TGTGCCAGCAGCACCTCCGGGACGGACACCTACGAGCAGTACTTC
TRBJ1-3,.,TRBV6-5,.,CASSYSFGPGNTIYF,TGTGCCAGCAGTTACTCGTTTGGTCCTGGAAACACCATATATTTT
TRBJ1-1,.,TRBV19,.,CASTAVQNTEAFF,TGTGCCAGTACTGCAGTTCAGAACACTGAAGCTTTCTTT
TRBJ2-5,TRBD2,TRBV4-3,.,CASSQDLLAGGMETQYF,TGCGCCAGCAGCCAAGATCTTCTAGCGGGGGGTATGGAGACCCAGTACTTC
TRBJ2-1,TRBD2,TRBV30,.,CAWRIAGGREQFF,TGTGCCTGGAGGATAGCGGGGGGCCGGGAGCAGTTCTTC
TRBJ1-2,.,TRBV2,once,CASSLTVTNYGYTF,TGTGCCAGCAGTCTGACAGTTACTAACTATGGCTACACCTTC
TRBJ1-6,.,TRBV2,.,CASSEAGSQRGSPLHF,TGTGCCAGCAGTGAAGCGGGGTCCCAGAGGGGTTCACCCCTCCACTTT
TRBJ1-6,.,TRBV4-1,once,CASSQLSSYNSPLHF,TGCGCCAGCAGCCAGCTTAGCTCCTATAATTCACCCCTCCACTTT
TRBJ2-2,.,TRBV25-1,.,CASSERWVPGELFF,TGTGCCAGCAGTGAACGGTGGGTTCCCGGGGAGCTGTTTTTT
TRBJ2-7,.,TRBV9,.,CASSAPGDSYEQYF,TGTGCCAGCAGCGCGCCGGGGGACTCCTACGAGCAGTACTTC
TRBJ2-5,.,TRBV7-9,.,CASSLPGTQQETQYF,TGTGCCAGCAGCTTACCTGGGACACAGCAAGAGACCCAGTACTTC
TRBJ1-2,.,TRBV7-9,.,CASSLVRTRGYTF,TGTGCCAGCAGCTTAGTTCGGACTAGGGGCTACACCTTC
TRBJ1-1,TRBD1,TRBV18,.,CASSPGQAAEAFF,TGTGCCAGCTCACCGGGACAGGCCGCTGAAGCTTTCTTT
TRBJ1-6,.,TRBV18,few,CASSPRGRENSPLHF,TGTGCCAGCTCACCACGTGGACGGGAAAATTCACCCCTCCACTTT
TRBJ1-2,.,TRBV9,.,CASSPRNTNYGYTF,TGTGCCAGCAGCCCCCGGAATACAAACTATGGCTACACTTTC
TRBJ1-6,.,TRBV5-1,.,CASSRDSATRYNSPLHF,TGCGCCAGCAGCCGAGACAGCGCAACAAGATATAATTCACCCCTCCACTTT
TRBJ2-2,TRBD1,TRBV6-5,.,CASSRGQGGELFF,TGTGCCAGCAGCAGGGGGCAGGGCGGGGAGCTGTTTTTT